The 6 T cell receptor beta chains listed next were all sequenced from one sample in a study of memory CD4+ T cells and cytomegalovirus serostatus. The sort gate was single viable CD3+CD4+CD8-CD45RO+ cells for memory CD4+ T cells. The data were produced by immunoSEQ multiplex PCR, yet TCRdb's version contains in-frame clones alone and is incomplete. This sample has about 42,000 clones, with over 70% found just once. Sequenced: memory CD4+ T cells from blood. These receptors originate from an adult in good health and CMV-seronegative.

CDR3 DNA: TGTGCCACCAGCAGAGATCCCCGTCCTAACACTGAAGCTTTCTTT. This sequence encodes CATSRDPRPNTEAFF. The V gene is TRBV15, the J gene TRBJ1-1, with D hard to call. The CDR3 runs 15 residues. CDR1 and CDR2 from the germline V gene are LNHNV and YYDKDF (reference sequence). V was cut by 0 bases and J by 2 bases, with 10 bases left in between.

The chain joins TRBV7-6 to TRBJ1-2, with a tentative D call TRBD1 (5 bases). The CDR3 has 15 residues. Germline values: CDR1 SGHVS, CDR2 FNYEAQ. V lost 1 base, J lost 5 bases, and 14 bases lay in between. The CDR3 spells CASSLGGGTGYGYTF. The CDR3 DNA follows: TGTGCCAGCAGCTTAGGCGGCGGGACGGGTTATGGCTACACCTTC.

This clone was counted a few times. CDR3 in amino acids: CASSLNPQGVGEQYF. In DNA form, the CDR3 reads TGTGCCAGCAGCCTAAACCCGCAGGGCGTAGGCGAGCAGTACTTC. This chain connects TRBV7-6 to TRBJ2-7; possible D gene TRBD1, 5 bases. Germline V CDR1 and CDR2: SGHVS, FNYEAQ. V lost 5 bases and J 6 bases, leaving 20 bases between the germline ends. There are 15 residues in the CDR3.

The gene calls are TRBV28 and TRBJ1-3, with D hard to call. The V gene's germline CDR1 is MDHEN and CDR2 SYDVKM. The CDR3 runs 12 residues. V was trimmed by 4 bases and J by 5 bases, leaving 6 bases between them. The CDR3 bases are TGTGCCAGCAGTTACGGACGAAACACCATATATTTT. Translated: CASSYGRNTIYF.

The chain carries TRBV28 and TRBJ2-7; no firm D call. Germline lookup yields CDR1 MDHEN and CDR2 SYDVKM. The CDR3 sequence is 11 residues long. The V gene lost 6 bases and the J gene lost 4 bases, with 7 bases spanning the gap. CDR3 in amino acids: CASSPRYEQYF. In DNA, the CDR3 is TGTGCCAGCAGCCCGCGGTACGAGCAGTACTTC. The complete variable domain, with remaining parts taken from reference TRBV28 and TRBJ2-7, reads DVKVTQSSRYLVKRTGEKVFLECVQDMDHENMFWYRQDPGLGLRLIYFSYDVKMKEKGDIPEGYSVSREKKERFSLILESASTNQTSMYLCASSPRYEQYFGPGTRLTVT.

V is TRBV21-1 and J is TRBJ1-5; the tabulated D call, TRBD1, remains unverified against the DNA. TRBV21-1 is termed a pseudogene. This CDR3 is 14 amino acids long. The CDR3 loop reads CASMGTVSDQPQHF. CDR3 bases: TGTGCCAGCATGGGGACAGTATCAGATCAGCCCCAGCATTTT.